This T cell receptor (beta chain) was profiled in a study of PD-1 blockade in classical Hodgkin lymphoma. Notes on the study in general: According to reports, newly diagnosed patients had lower baseline TCR diversity than healthy donors, and relapsed/refractory patients had lower baseline TCR diversity still. Complete responders possessed baseline diversity comparable to newly diagnosed patients. Individuals initiating nivolumab under 1 year after ASCT were excluded.

V lost 2 bases to trimming and J lost 4 bases; unmatched junction nucleotides: 11. From germline, CDR1 is WNHNN and CDR2 SYGVQD (reference sequence). This CDR3 comprises 20 residues. Profiling relied on immunoSEQ multiplex PCR, and the TCRdb table lists in-frame clones only, not all of them. The data contain some 20,000 clones, about 87% of them singletons. Sample time point: cycle 4 day 1 (C4D1), after less than 7 weeks of nivolumab. Brentuximab vedotin exposure varied, and every patient relapsed after autologous stem cell transplantation. Researchers pulled CD8+ T cells out of thawed PBMCs using magnetic negative selection. Concerning this clone: Its antigen is currently unknown.

V is TRBV10-1 and J is TRBJ2-1, with 16 bases identical to TRBD2. This clonotype was obtained from a human donor with classical Hodgkin lymphoma. Sample: CD8+ T cells from blood, taken before the fourth cycle of nivolumab. As DNA, the CDR3 is TGCGCCAGCAGTGAGAGGCCGGGACTAGCGGGAGGGGGAGGGTACAATGAGCAGTTCTTC. Translating it yields CASSERPGLAGGGGYNEQFF.